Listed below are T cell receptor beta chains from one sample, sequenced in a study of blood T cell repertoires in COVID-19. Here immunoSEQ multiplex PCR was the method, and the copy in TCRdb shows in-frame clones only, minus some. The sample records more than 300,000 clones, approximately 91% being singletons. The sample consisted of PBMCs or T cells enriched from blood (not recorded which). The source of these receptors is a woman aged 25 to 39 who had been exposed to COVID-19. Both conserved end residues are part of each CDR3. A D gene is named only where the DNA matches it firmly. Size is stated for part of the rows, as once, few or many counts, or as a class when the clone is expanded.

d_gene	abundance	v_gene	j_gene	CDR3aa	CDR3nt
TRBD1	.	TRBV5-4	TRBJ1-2	CASSPKDRGQFGYGYTF	TGTGCCAGCAGCCCCAAAGACAGGGGGCAATTTGGCTATGGCTACACCTTC
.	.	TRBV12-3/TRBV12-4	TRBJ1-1	CASSLGVADEAFF	TGTGCCAGCAGTTTAGGTGTGGCAGATGAAGCTTTCTTT
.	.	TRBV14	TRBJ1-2	CASSQDPRVGYGYTF	TGTGCCAGCAGCCAAGACCCCAGGGTAGGCTATGGCTACACCTTC
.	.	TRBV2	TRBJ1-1	CASSVGRLNTEAFF	TGTGCCAGCAGTGTTGGTAGATTGAACACTGAAGCTTTCTTT
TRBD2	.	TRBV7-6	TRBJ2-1	CASSPTSGEYNEQFF	TGTGCCAGCAGCCCCACTAGCGGGGAGTACAATGAGCAGTTCTTC
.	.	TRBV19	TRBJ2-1	CASSIKKRGNEQFF	TGTGCCAGTAGTATAAAGAAAAGGGGCAATGAGCAGTTCTTC
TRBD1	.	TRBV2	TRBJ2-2	CASVPSGQVGTLFF	TGTGCCAGCGTGCCTTCCGGACAGGTTGGGACGCTGTTTTTT
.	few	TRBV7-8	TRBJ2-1	CASRTGNEQFF	TGTGCCAGCCGGACTGGCAATGAGCAGTTCTTC
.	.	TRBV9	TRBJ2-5	CASSGLMGGETQYF	TGTGCCAGCAGCGGACTAATGGGTGGGGAGACCCAGTACTTC
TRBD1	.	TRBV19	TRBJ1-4	CASTGTGCEKLFF	TGTGCCAGTACGGGGACAGGGTGTGAAAAACTGTTTTTT
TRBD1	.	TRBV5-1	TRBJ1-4	CASSPGTGDEKLFF	TGCGCCAGCAGCCCGGGGACAGGGGATGAAAAACTGTTTTTT
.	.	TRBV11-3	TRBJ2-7	CASSLAGSWEQYF	TGTGCCAGCAGCTTGGCAGGGTCTTGGGAGCAGTACTTC
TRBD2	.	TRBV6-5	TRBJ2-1	CASRSVQREYNEQFF	TGTGCCAGCAGATCGGTCCAGCGGGAGTACAATGAGCAGTTCTTC
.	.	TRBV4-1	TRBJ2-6	CASSQKTAGTTGANVLTF	TGCGCCAGCAGCCAAAAGACAGCCGGTACTACTGGGGCCAACGTCCTGACTTTC
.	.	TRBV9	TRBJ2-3	CASSVVPQNTDTQYF	TGTGCCAGCAGCGTAGTCCCACAGAACACAGATACGCAGTATTTT
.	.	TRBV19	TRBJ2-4	CATSRGAKNIQYF	TGTGCCACTTCGCGGGGAGCCAAAAACATTCAGTACTTC
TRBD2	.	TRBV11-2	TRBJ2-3	CASSLEGTRRTDTQYF	TGTGCCAGCAGCTTAGAGGGGACTAGGCGCACAGATACGCAGTATTTT
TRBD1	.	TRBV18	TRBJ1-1	CASSPGQNLNTEAFF	TGTGCCAGCTCACCGGGACAGAACTTGAACACTGAAGCTTTCTTT
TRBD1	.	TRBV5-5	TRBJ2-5	CASSFRDREGETQYF	TGTGCCAGCAGCTTCCGGGACAGGGAGGGAGAGACCCAGTACTTC
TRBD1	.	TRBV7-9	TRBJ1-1	CASSLVGTENTEAFF	TGTGCCAGCAGCTTAGTGGGGACAGAGAACACTGAAGCTTTCTTT
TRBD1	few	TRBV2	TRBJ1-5	CASTRDRGIQPQHF	TGTGCCAGCACGCGGGACAGGGGAATCCAGCCCCAGCATTTT
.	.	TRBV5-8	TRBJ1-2	CASSLKRIGYTF	TGTGCCAGCAGCTTGAAGCGGATTGGCTACACCTTC
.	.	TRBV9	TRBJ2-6	CASSQKSGANVLTF	TGTGCCAGCAGCCAAAAATCTGGGGCCAACGTCCTGACTTTC
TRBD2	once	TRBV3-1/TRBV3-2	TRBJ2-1	CASSHFSGGGNEQFF	TGTGCCAGCAGCCACTTTAGCGGGGGGGGCAATGAGCAGTTCTTC
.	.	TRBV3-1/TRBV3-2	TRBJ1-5	CASSQAKGPYSNQPQHF	TGTGCCAGCAGCCAAGCAAAGGGGCCTTATAGCAATCAGCCCCAGCATTTT
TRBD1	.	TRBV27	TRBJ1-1	CASSSGGWVVTEAFF	TGTGCCAGCAGTTCAGGGGGATGGGTGGTCACTGAAGCTTTCTTT
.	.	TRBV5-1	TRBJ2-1	CASSLGVGIYNEQFF	TGCGCCAGCAGCTTAGGGGTGGGGATCTACAATGAGCAGTTCTTC
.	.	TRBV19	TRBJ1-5	CASSEWFQPQHF	TGTGCCAGTAGTGAGTGGTTTCAGCCCCAGCATTTT
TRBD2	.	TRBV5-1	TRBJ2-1	CASTSSGGLSSYNEQFF	TGCGCCAGCACCTCTAGCGGGGGGTTGAGCTCCTACAATGAGCAGTTCTTC
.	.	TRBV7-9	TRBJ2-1	CASTRPAGGPYNEQFF	TGTGCCAGCACCAGGCCGGCAGGAGGTCCCTACAATGAGCAGTTCTTC
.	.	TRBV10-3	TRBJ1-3	CAISEGVKENTIYF	TGTGCCATCAGTGAAGGGGTGAAGGAAAACACCATATATTTT
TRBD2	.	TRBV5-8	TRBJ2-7	CASKIGTSGISYEQYF	TGTGCCAGCAAGATAGGGACTAGCGGGATCTCCTACGAGCAGTACTTC
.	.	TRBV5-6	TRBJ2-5	CASSLTQASQETQYF	TGTGCCAGCAGCCTGACGCAGGCCTCCCAAGAGACCCAGTACTTC
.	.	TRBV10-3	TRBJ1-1	CAIRQGDTEAFF	TGTGCCATCCGGCAAGGGGACACTGAAGCTTTCTTT
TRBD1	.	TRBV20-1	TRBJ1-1	CSATEGAWTEAFF	TGCAGTGCTACTGAGGGGGCATGGACTGAAGCTTTCTTT
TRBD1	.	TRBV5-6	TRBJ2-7	CASSPLDGDRGNEQYF	TGTGCCAGCAGCCCCCTGGACGGGGACAGGGGAAACGAGCAGTACTTC
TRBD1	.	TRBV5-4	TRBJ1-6	CASSPDTDRDNSPLHF	TGTGCCAGCAGCCCCGACACGGACAGGGACAATTCACCCCTCCACTTT
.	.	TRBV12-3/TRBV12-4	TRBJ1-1	CASSFSNEAFF	TGTGCCAGCAGTTTTTCTAATGAAGCTTTCTTT
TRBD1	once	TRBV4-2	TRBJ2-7	CASTSGTGSYEQYF	TGTGCCAGCACCTCCGGGACAGGGTCCTACGAGCAGTACTTC
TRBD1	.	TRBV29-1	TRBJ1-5	CSAGGGNQPQHF	TGCAGCGCAGGGGGCGGCAATCAGCCCCAGCATTTT
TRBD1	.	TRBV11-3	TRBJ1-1	CASSPASKYRGGNTEAFF	TGTGCCAGCAGCCCCGCGTCGAAATACAGGGGTGGGAACACTGAAGCTTTCTTT
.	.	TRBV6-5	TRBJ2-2	CASGSLTNTGELFF	TGTGCCAGCGGGAGTCTAACTAACACCGGGGAGCTGTTTTTT
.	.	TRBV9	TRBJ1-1	CASSVGVFRGTAEAFF	TGTGCCAGCAGCGTAGGGGTCTTTAGGGGGACCGCTGAAGCTTTCTTT
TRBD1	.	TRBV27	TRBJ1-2	CASSLFGGGPYGYTF	TGTGCCAGCAGTTTATTCGGAGGGGGCCCCTATGGCTACACCTTC
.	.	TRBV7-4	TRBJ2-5	CASSPRGGAVQETQYF	TGTGCCAGCAGCCCTAGGGGCGGGGCAGTCCAAGAGACCCAGTACTTC
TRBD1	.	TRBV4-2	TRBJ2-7	CASSLGQGAYEQYF	TGTGCCAGCAGCCTCGGACAGGGGGCATACGAGCAGTACTTC
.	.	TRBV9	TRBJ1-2	CASSGPSYGYTF	TGTGCCAGCAGCGGGCCTTCCTATGGCTACACCTTC
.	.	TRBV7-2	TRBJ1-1	CASRPGGGMNTEAFF	TGTGCCAGCAGACCCGGGGGGGGTATGAACACTGAAGCTTTCTTT
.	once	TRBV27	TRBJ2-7	CASSRQTNYEQYF	TGTGCCAGCAGCAGACAGACAAACTACGAGCAGTACTTC
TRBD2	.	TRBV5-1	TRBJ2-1	CASSPRTSGGPTYNEQFF	TGCGCCAGCAGCCCCCGGACTAGCGGGGGGCCTACCTACAATGAGCAGTTCTTC
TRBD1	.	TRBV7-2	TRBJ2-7	CASSTGTGSYEQYF	TGTGCCAGCAGCACCGGGACAGGTTCCTACGAGCAGTACTTC
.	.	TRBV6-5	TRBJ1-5	CASSARVSNQPQHF	TGTGCCAGCAGCGCCAGGGTTAGCAATCAGCCCCAGCATTTT